This T cell receptor beta chain was identified during a study of blood T cells in healthy people across ages. Study-wide points: More naive CD4+ cells and higher diversity marked long-lived donors relative to aged donors. Diversity estimated from one million T cells was considered an underestimate. Strongly correlated with naive T cell percentage was TCR beta diversity.

Trimming cost V 6 bases and J 0 bases; bases outside gene matches: 4. Germline CDR1 SGHKS, CDR2 YYEKEE (reference sequence). The CDR3 covers 15 residues. Sample-barcoded 5' priming and a J-beta primer mix drove a second PCR of about 7 to 11 cycles. Using its own MiXCR run on the 5' RACE reads, TCRdb lists one record per CDR3 protein. The sample lists about 2 million distinct CDR3 sequences, 40% to 55% occurring once. Remarks on this clonotype: What it binds is unknown.

This receptor was obtained from a woman aged 40 to 50 in good health. Sequenced sample: blood. V and J are TRBV5-5 and TRBJ2-3; 10 positions match TRBD2. The CDR3 region is CASTLAGPSTDTQYF. The DNA for the CDR3 is TGTGCCAGCACACTAGCGGGGCCCAGCACAGATACGCAGTATTTT.